These 10 T cell receptor beta chains share one sample of origin, sequenced in a study of Graves' ophthalmopathy and Graves' hyperthyroidism. For repertoire sequencing, the TCR beta CDR3 regions were amplified from RNA transcripts. HTBI-primed RT-PCR formed the first round, and a multiplex PCR formed the second. TCRdb used MiXCR to reprocess the multiplex PCR reads, holding one entry per CDR3 protein. There are hundreds of thousands of distinct CDR3 sequences in the sample; about 38% occur only once, and more than 3% lies in the top ten. The material sequenced was peripheral blood. All receptors derive from an adult man with Graves' ophthalmopathy.

In regard to this clonotype: The germline gene is not matched at one end of the junction; a read error may be the cause. V is TRBV4-2 and J is TRBJ2-5; TRBD2 matches at 13 bases. The CDR3 consists of 17 residues. Germline V gives CDR1 LGHNA, CDR2 YNFKEQ. This CDR3 reads CASSQDGTSGAQGTQYF. The CDR3, as DNA: TGTGCCAGCAGCCAAGATGGGACTAGCGGGGCGCAAGGGACCCAGTACTTC.

V gene TRBV29-1 combines with J gene TRBJ2-6, with D unresolved. CDR1 SQVTM and CDR2 ANQGSEA come from the germline V gene. V was trimmed by 8 bases and J by 4 bases, leaving 21 bases between them. The CDR3 has 16 amino acids. The CDR3: CSFLDPRLSGANVLTF. DNA for the CDR3: TGCAGCTTCCTGGACCCCCGGCTATCCGGGGCCAACGTCCTGACTTTC.

This clonotype turned up a few times. The chain joins TRBV6-6 to TRBJ2-2; the match to TRBD2 covers 9 bases. Germline CDR1 and CDR2: MNHNY and SVGAGI (reference sequence). Unmatched junction bases numbered 11, after V lost 8 bases and J lost 1 base. The CDR3 has 17 amino acids. The CDR3: CASGGAGGPVNTGELFF. As DNA, the CDR3 is TGTGCCAGCGGGGGCGCGGGAGGGCCGGTGAACACCGGGGAGCTGTTTTTT.

This clonotype was detected many times. The chain has TRBV5-8 and TRBJ1-5, with TRBD1 identical over 9 bases. V lost 4 bases to trimming and J lost 5 bases; unmatched junction nucleotides: 7. The CDR3 runs to 15 residues. Germline V CDR1 and CDR2: SGHTS, YDEGEE. For the CDR3, the DNA is TGTGCCAGCAGCCGTGTCCGGGACAGGGATCAGCCCCAGCATTTT. Translation gives CASSRVRDRDQPQHF.

At least ten counts were recorded for this clonotype. CDR3 residues: CASSFRQITGEAFF. Here the CDR3 DNA reads TGTGCCAGCAGCTTTAGACAGATTACCGGTGAAGCTTTCTTT. The genes are TRBV7-2 and TRBJ1-1, with D perhaps TRBD1 (5 bases). Germline CDR1 SGHTA, CDR2 FQGNSA. The CDR3 sequence is 14 residues long. Trimming took off 3 bases at V and 7 bases at J, with 15 bases between the two ends.

Comments on this clonotype: A much larger clone differs from this one at a single base, so this may be a read error. This chain links TRBV20-1 with TRBJ2-5; 10 nucleotides line up with TRBD2. Germline CDR1 DFQATT, CDR2 SNEGSKA (reference sequence). This CDR3 has 15 residues. CDR3 sequence: CSASSWTSGKETLYF. As DNA, the CDR3 is TGCAGTGCTAGTTCCTGGACTAGCGGCAAAGAGACCCTGTACTTC.

The chain has TRBV5-1 and TRBJ2-2; maybe TRBD2 (6 bases). The CDR3 covers 12 residues. Trimming took 4 bases from V and 7 from J, leaving 8 bases between them. The germline CDR1 and CDR2 sequences are SGHRS and YFSETQ. Here the CDR3 reads CASSKRVGELFF. The CDR3 nucleotides read TGCGCCAGCAGCAAGCGGGTCGGGGAGCTGTTTTTT.

The table lists this clonotype with many counts. The chain uses TRBV15 and TRBJ1-5; D is undetermined. The germline gives CDR1 LNHNV, CDR2 YYDKDF (reference sequence). The CDR3 runs 15 residues. Trimming stripped 0 bases from V and 3 bases from J, with 9 bases between. The CDR3 sequence: CATSRERVDNQPQHF. CDR3 in DNA: TGTGCCACCAGCAGAGAGAGGGTCGACAATCAGCCCCAGCATTTT.

This clonotype was counted at least ten times. The chain employs TRBV5-1 and TRBJ1-3; no clear D gene. The CDR3 length is 14 residues. With 6 bases removed from V and 3 bases from J, the gap between germline ends came to 13 bases. CDR1 is SGHRS, CDR2 YFSETQ, per germline. The CDR3 DNA is TGCGCCAGCACAAACGGAGGGAGTGGAAACACCATATATTTT. This gives the protein CASTNGGSGNTIYF.

This clonotype was recorded many times. This chain connects TRBV5-1 to TRBJ2-3, with D possibly being TRBD2 (6 bases). This CDR3 has 15 residues. With 1 base removed from V and 2 bases from J, the gap between germline ends came to 11 bases. Germline V gene lookup returns CDR1 SGHRS and CDR2 YFSETQ. CDR3 sequence: CASSLLGEATDTQYF. The CDR3, as DNA: TGCGCCAGCAGCTTGCTGGGGGAGGCCACAGATACGCAGTATTTT.